The clone carrying this T cell receptor (beta chain) was detected a few times. Synthetic TCR analog templates were spiked into each PCR. Libraries were prepared by immunoSEQ multiplex PCR; TCRdb keeps only in-frame clonotypes and omits some of them. The sample contains approximately 80,000 clones, more than 75% of which appear only once. This CDR3 spans 16 amino acids. The V end lost 4 bases, the J end lost 0 bases, and 13 bases lay between the germline ends. The sample is drawn from a study of PD-L1 blockade in urothelial cancer. The source of this sequence is a man in his sixties or seventies with urothelial cancer. The sequenced sample was PBMCs, obtained around atezolizumab (anti-PD-L1) treatment. The V gene is TRBV23-1, the J gene TRBJ2-1; the D gene is possibly TRBD1 (5 bases). TRBV23-1 is annotated as an ORF whose role is uncertain. In DNA form, the CDR3 reads TGCGCCAGCAGTCGATGGGGCCGAAGCTCCTACAATGAGCAGTTCTTC. Amino acid sequence: CASSRWGRSSYNEQFF.